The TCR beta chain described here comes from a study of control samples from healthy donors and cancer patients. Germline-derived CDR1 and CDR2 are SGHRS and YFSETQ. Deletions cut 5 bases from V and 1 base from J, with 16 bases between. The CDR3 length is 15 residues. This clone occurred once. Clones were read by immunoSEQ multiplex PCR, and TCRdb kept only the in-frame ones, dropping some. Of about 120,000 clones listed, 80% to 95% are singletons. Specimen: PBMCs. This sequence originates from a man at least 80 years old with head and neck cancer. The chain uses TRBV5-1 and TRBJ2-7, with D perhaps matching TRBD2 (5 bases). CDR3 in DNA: TGCGCCAGCAGTCTTGACGCCCGGACTTCCTACGAGCAGTACTTC. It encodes CASSLDARTSYEQYF.